Listed below are T cell receptor beta chains from one sample, sequenced in a study of blood T cell repertoires in COVID-19. Profiling relied on immunoSEQ multiplex PCR, and the TCRdb table lists in-frame clones only, not all of them. The table shows 240,000 or so clones, with roughly 82% occurring only once. Sequencing was done on a sample of PBMCs or T cells enriched from blood (not recorded which). Every receptor here comes from a woman between 45 and 65 years old who had recovered from COVID-19. CDR3s include the opening cysteine and the closing phenylalanine or tryptophan. Each record gives: CDR3 DNA, CDR3 protein, V gene, D gene, J gene, clone size. The D gene is left open where the match is weak. Clone size, where shown, is once, few, many, or a class for clones that have expanded.

cdr3_nt: TGTGCCAGCAGACGAACAGGGGGGTTTTCACCCCTCCACTTT
cdr3_aa: CASRRTGGFSPLHF
v_call: TRBV6-5
d_call: TRBD1
j_call: TRBJ1-6
clone_size: -

cdr3_nt: TGTGCCAGCAGCCCCCGCGGACAGGGTGGTTTAGAGACCCAGTACTTC
cdr3_aa: CASSPRGQGGLETQYF
v_call: TRBV7-2
d_call: TRBD1
j_call: TRBJ2-5
clone_size: -

cdr3_nt: TGTGCCAGCAGGCGGGGGTCCACCTACGAGCAGTACTTC
cdr3_aa: CASRRGSTYEQYF
v_call: TRBV5-6
d_call: TRBD2
j_call: TRBJ2-7
clone_size: -

cdr3_nt: TGCGCCAGCAGTTATGGGGCGAAGAACAATGAGCAGTTCTTC
cdr3_aa: CASSYGAKNNEQFF
v_call: TRBV4-1
d_call: -
j_call: TRBJ2-1
clone_size: once

cdr3_nt: TGTGCCAGCAGCCCCCGCGAGGGGGGGATCTACGAGCAGTACTTC
cdr3_aa: CASSPREGGIYEQYF
v_call: TRBV9
d_call: -
j_call: TRBJ2-7
clone_size: -

cdr3_nt: TGTGCCTGGAGTGTGTTGAACAGTCCCTACGAGCAGTACTTC
cdr3_aa: CAWSVLNSPYEQYF
v_call: TRBV30
d_call: -
j_call: TRBJ2-7
clone_size: -

cdr3_nt: TGCGCCAGCAGTCAACGCCACTATGGCGTGGGTGGGGGGGACACCGGGGAGCTGTTTTTT
cdr3_aa: CASSQRHYGVGGGDTGELFF
v_call: TRBV23-1
d_call: TRBD2
j_call: TRBJ2-2
clone_size: -

cdr3_nt: TGTGCCAGCAGTTTTCGGACTAGCGGGGAGTTCTTC
cdr3_aa: CASSFRTSGEFF
v_call: TRBV28
d_call: TRBD2
j_call: TRBJ2-1
clone_size: -

cdr3_nt: TGTGCCAGCAGCCAAGAAGATGGGACAGGGTCTAGGAATGAGCAGTTCTTC
cdr3_aa: CASSQEDGTGSRNEQFF
v_call: TRBV3-1/TRBV3-2
d_call: TRBD1
j_call: TRBJ2-1
clone_size: -

cdr3_nt: TGTGCCAGCAGCCCACAGGGGTTTGGCTACACCTTC
cdr3_aa: CASSPQGFGYTF
v_call: TRBV11-2
d_call: TRBD1
j_call: TRBJ1-2
clone_size: -

cdr3_nt: TGTGCCAGCAGCTTACGCGGACTTGACCCAGATACGCAGTATTTT
cdr3_aa: CASSLRGLDPDTQYF
v_call: TRBV11-3
d_call: -
j_call: TRBJ2-3
clone_size: -

cdr3_nt: TGCGCCAGCAGCTTGGAAGGACTCTACAATGAGCAGTTCTTC
cdr3_aa: CASSLEGLYNEQFF
v_call: TRBV5-1
d_call: -
j_call: TRBJ2-1
clone_size: -

cdr3_nt: TGCAGCGTTGATGCCAGGGTCGAGTATGGCTACACCTTC
cdr3_aa: CSVDARVEYGYTF
v_call: TRBV29-1
d_call: -
j_call: TRBJ1-2
clone_size: -

cdr3_nt: TGCGCCAGCAGCCAACTAACAGGGGTGAACACTGAAGCTTTCTTT
cdr3_aa: CASSQLTGVNTEAFF
v_call: TRBV4-1
d_call: TRBD1
j_call: TRBJ1-1
clone_size: once

cdr3_nt: TGTGCCAGCTCACGACAGGGGGAGAATCAGCCCCAGCATTTT
cdr3_aa: CASSRQGENQPQHF
v_call: TRBV18
d_call: TRBD1
j_call: TRBJ1-5
clone_size: few

cdr3_nt: TGTGCCAGCTCACCGGGCAGGGCCGAAGCTTTCTTT
cdr3_aa: CASSPGRAEAFF
v_call: TRBV18
d_call: -
j_call: TRBJ1-1
clone_size: -

cdr3_nt: TGTGCCAGCGGGGTTCAGACAGGGTCTAATGAGCAGTTCTTC
cdr3_aa: CASGVQTGSNEQFF
v_call: TRBV25-1
d_call: TRBD1
j_call: TRBJ2-1
clone_size: -

cdr3_nt: TGTGCCAGCAGCGTAGTCCCCAACTACGAGCAGTACTTC
cdr3_aa: CASSVVPNYEQYF
v_call: TRBV9
d_call: -
j_call: TRBJ2-7
clone_size: -

cdr3_nt: TGCGCCAGCGCGAAGGGACAGGGAGGGAACAATGAGCAGTTCTTC
cdr3_aa: CASAKGQGGNNEQFF
v_call: TRBV5-1
d_call: TRBD1
j_call: TRBJ2-1
clone_size: -

cdr3_nt: TGTGCCAGCAGTTACCGGGGGGAAAACGGGGAGCTGTTTTTT
cdr3_aa: CASSYRGENGELFF
v_call: TRBV6-2/TRBV6-3
d_call: TRBD2
j_call: TRBJ2-2
clone_size: -

cdr3_nt: TGTGCCAGTAGTGGCAGGGGGCGCGGGGAGCTGTTTTTT
cdr3_aa: CASSGRGRGELFF
v_call: TRBV19
d_call: TRBD1
j_call: TRBJ2-2
clone_size: -

cdr3_nt: TGCGCCAGCAGCTTTGACAGGGTTGGGGCTTCCGAGCAGTACTTC
cdr3_aa: CASSFDRVGASEQYF
v_call: TRBV5-1
d_call: TRBD1
j_call: TRBJ2-7
clone_size: -

cdr3_nt: TGTGCCAGCAGCTTAACGGGACAGGGGGCTACTAATGAAAAACTGTTTTTT
cdr3_aa: CASSLTGQGATNEKLFF
v_call: TRBV5-8
d_call: TRBD1
j_call: TRBJ1-4
clone_size: -

cdr3_nt: TGTGCCAGCAGCCCTCCGTGGCACACTGAAGCTTTCTTT
cdr3_aa: CASSPPWHTEAFF
v_call: TRBV7-9
d_call: -
j_call: TRBJ1-1
clone_size: -

cdr3_nt: TGTGCCACCAGCAGGCACAGGGCTGAAGGCTACACCTTC
cdr3_aa: CATSRHRAEGYTF
v_call: TRBV15
d_call: -
j_call: TRBJ1-2
clone_size: -

cdr3_nt: TGTGCCTGGCATCGGGACAGGGGCGCTCGATCCCTCCACTTT
cdr3_aa: CAWHRDRGARSLHF
v_call: TRBV30
d_call: TRBD1
j_call: TRBJ1-6
clone_size: -